This T cell receptor beta chain was captured in a study of T-cell memory formation after mild COVID-19. From germline, CDR1 is SGHTA and CDR2 FQGNSA. Between the trimmed V and J ends, which lost 1 base and 5 bases, there was a span of 17 bases. This CDR3 has 16 amino acids. Constant-segment primers served in 5'RACE that generated TCR alpha and TCR beta cDNA libraries bearing sample barcodes and UMIs. TCRdb re-called the 5' RACE reads with MiXCR, one entry per CDR3 protein. The sample shows around 300,000 distinct CDR3 sequences, around 15% of them seen only once. V gene TRBV7-2 combines with J gene TRBJ1-1, with D uncertain. Sample: PBMCs or a T cell subset sorted from them (not recorded which). This clonotype was sampled from a man between 18 and 35 years old who had mild COVID-19 (a few samples of this study predate the infection). Cell type and time point are not known. Here the CDR3 reads CASSLESGLVLTEAFF. CDR3 nucleotides: TGTGCCAGCAGCTTAGAATCGGGTCTTGTGTTAACTGAAGCTTTCTTT.